The clone carrying this TCR beta chain has only a few counts. The entry originates in a study of regulatory T cells in long-lasting Graves disease. Construction of TCR beta libraries relied on iRepertoire HTBI primers and on Arm-PCR targeting CDR3 regions. TCRdb reprocessed the multiplex PCR reads via MiXCR and lists one record per CDR3 protein. Of around 360,000 distinct CDR3 sequences in the sample, 15% to 20% are singletons; the top ten hold 20%. Documented time point: newly diagnosed GD, antithyroid drugs for less than 3 months. Isolated PBMC RNA provided the starting material for the TCR library. The CDR3 loop spans 12 amino acids. Trimming pared 3 bases from V and 9 bases from J, leaving 12 bases between. Germline CDR1 and CDR2: GTSNPN and SVGIG (reference sequence). These same data were also listed under a study on T cells in Graves' hyperthyroidism and ophthalmopathy. From that paper: The patients, who ranged from 18 to 65 in age, presented with newly diagnosed hyperthyroidism lasting under 2 months.

The sequence came from a woman between 18 and 29 years old with Graves disease. The material was peripheral blood mononuclear cells (PBMCs), obtained at new diagnosis, from a patient treated with antithyroid drugs. This chain connects TRBV30 to TRBJ1-5; no definite D call. The CDR3 is CAWSVSRGPQHF. The CDR3 DNA follows: TGTGCCTGGAGCGTCTCTCGGGGGCCCCAGCATTTT. The full variable domain, in which reference TRBV30 and TRBJ1-5 provide the parts outside the CDR3, is SQTIHQWPATLVQPVGSPLSLECTVEGTSNPNLYWYRQAAGRGLQLLFYSVGIGQISSEVPQNLSASRPQDRQFILSSKKLLLSDSGFYLCAWSVSRGPQHFGDGTRLSIL.